This record looks at one T cell receptor (beta chain) sequence and its context. Attachment of unique molecular identifiers to individual cDNA molecules was performed in the library. TCRdb recomputed calls from the RACE reads with MiXCR, one row per CDR3 protein. This table has tens of thousands of distinct CDR3 sequences, 8.5% appearing once. This sample is part of a study of human T cells and chemical hapten exposure. Overall study context: Patch tests of 0.01% DPC on the upper back were read at 6 days.

V was cut by 5 bases and J by 0 bases, with 10 bases left in between. CDR3 length: 14 amino acids. Time point described: patch test 2, 6 weeks after DPC sensitization. Described treatment: therapeutic diphenylcyclopropenone sensitization with weekly scalp DPC. Sequencing used whole blood, obtained in connection with sensitization to the hapten diphenylcyclopropenone (DPC). The source of this sequence is a woman aged 50 to 60 with alopecia areata. Some clones in this sample may be carry-over from other donors' samples. The chain links TRBV12-3 or TRBV12-4 to TRBJ1-1; unclear D gene. Here the CDR3 reads CASSPAPVNTEAFF. The DNA for the CDR3 is TGTGCCAGCAGTCCCGCTCCGGTGAACACTGAAGCTTTCTTT.